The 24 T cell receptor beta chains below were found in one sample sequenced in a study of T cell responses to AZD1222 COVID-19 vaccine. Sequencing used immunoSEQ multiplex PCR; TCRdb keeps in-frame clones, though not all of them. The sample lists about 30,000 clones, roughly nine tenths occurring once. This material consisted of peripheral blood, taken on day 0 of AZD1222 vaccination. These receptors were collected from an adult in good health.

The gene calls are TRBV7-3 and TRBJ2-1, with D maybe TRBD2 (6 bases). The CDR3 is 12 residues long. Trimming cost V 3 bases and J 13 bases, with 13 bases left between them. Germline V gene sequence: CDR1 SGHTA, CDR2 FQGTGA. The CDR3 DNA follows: TGTGCCAGCAGCTTTCCGGGACTTAAACAGTTCTTC. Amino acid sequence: CASSFPGLKQFF. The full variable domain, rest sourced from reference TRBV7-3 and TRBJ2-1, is GAGVSQTPSNKVTEKGKYVELRCDPISGHTALYWYRQSLGQGPEFLIYFQGTGAADDSGLPNDRFFAVRPEGSVSTLKIQRTERGDSAVYLCASSFPGLKQFFGPGTRLTVL.

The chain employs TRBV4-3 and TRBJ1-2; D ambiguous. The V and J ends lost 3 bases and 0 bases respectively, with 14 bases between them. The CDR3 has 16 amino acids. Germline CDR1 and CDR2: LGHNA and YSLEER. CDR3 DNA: TGCGCCAGCAGCCAGTCTGAGGGCGGACCTAACTATGGCTACACCTTC. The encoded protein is CASSQSEGGPNYGYTF.

The CDR3 sequence: CASTPPPKLAGETQYF. The CDR3 DNA is TGTGCCAGCACACCCCCGCCGAAACTAGCGGGGGAGACCCAGTACTTC. The chain joins TRBV2 to TRBJ2-5; 10 bases are a match to TRBD2. The ends lost 7 bases at V and 5 bases at J; junction bases unmatched: 13. The CDR3 is 16 amino acids. Germline CDR1 reads SNHLY; CDR2 reads FYNNEI. The whole variable domain, remainder taken from reference TRBV2 and TRBJ2-5, is EPEVTQTPSHQVTQMGQEVILRCVPISNHLYFYWYRQILGQKVEFLVSFYNNEISEKSEIFDDQFSVERPDGSNFTLKIRSTKLEDSAMYFCASTPPPKLAGETQYFGPGTRLLVL.

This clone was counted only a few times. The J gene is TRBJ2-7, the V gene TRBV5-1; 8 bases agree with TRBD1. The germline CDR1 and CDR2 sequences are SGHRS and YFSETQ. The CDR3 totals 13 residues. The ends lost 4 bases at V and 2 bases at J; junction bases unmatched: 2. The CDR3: CASSPGGPYEQYF. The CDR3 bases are TGCGCCAGCAGCCCAGGGGGCCCCTACGAGCAGTACTTC.

The CDR3 coding sequence is TGTGCCAGCAGCCCCGCCGGGCGCCGAGATAATTCACCCCTCCACTTT. Translated, it gives CASSPAGRRDNSPLHF. The chain is built from TRBV9 and TRBJ1-6, with no clear D. CDR1 is SGDLS, CDR2 YYNGEE, per germline. With 4 bases removed from V and 5 bases from J, the gap between germline ends came to 16 bases. This CDR3 is built from 16 residues.

CDR3 DNA: TGTGCCAGCAGCCCCGGGACAGAGTCCTACGAGCAGTACTTC. Translated: CASSPGTESYEQYF. V is TRBV13 and J is TRBJ2-7, with TRBD1 identical over 7 bases. The V and J ends lost 5 bases and 1 base, in that order; junction bases with no gene match: 5. The CDR3 loop spans 14 amino acids. Germline V CDR1 and CDR2: PRHDT, FYEKMQ (reference sequence).

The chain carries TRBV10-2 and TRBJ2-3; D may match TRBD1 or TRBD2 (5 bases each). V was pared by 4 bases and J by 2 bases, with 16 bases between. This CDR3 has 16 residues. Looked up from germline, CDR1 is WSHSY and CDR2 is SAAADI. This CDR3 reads CASSVLSTGTTDTQYF. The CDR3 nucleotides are TGCGCCAGCAGTGTCCTATCAACGGGGACCACAGATACGCAGTATTTT.

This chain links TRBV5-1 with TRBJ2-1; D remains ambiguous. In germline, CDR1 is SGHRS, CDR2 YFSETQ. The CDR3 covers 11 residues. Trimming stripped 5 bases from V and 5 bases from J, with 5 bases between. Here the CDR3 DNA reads TGCGCCAGCAGGAGAAACAATGAGCAGTTCTTC. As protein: CASRRNNEQFF.

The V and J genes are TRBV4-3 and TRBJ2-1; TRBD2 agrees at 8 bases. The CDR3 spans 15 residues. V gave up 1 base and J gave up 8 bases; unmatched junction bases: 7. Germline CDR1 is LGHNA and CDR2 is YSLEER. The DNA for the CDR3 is TGCGCCAGCAGCCAAGGGAGTGGCGGGAGGCATGAGCAGTTCTTC. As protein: CASSQGSGGRHEQFF.

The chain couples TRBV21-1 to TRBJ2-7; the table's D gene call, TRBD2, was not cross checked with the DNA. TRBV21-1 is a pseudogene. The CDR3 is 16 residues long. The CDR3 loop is CASSKEGRGSSYEQYF. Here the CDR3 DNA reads TGTGCCAGCAGCAAAGAGGGGCGGGGGAGCTCCTACGAGCAGTACTTC.

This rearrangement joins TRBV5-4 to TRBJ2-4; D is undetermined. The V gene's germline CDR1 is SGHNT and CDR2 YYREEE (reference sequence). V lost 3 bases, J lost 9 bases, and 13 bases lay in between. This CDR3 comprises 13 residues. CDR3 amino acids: CASSSTLFRIQYF. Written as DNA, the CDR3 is TGTGCCAGCAGCTCCACCCTTTTTCGCATTCAGTACTTC.

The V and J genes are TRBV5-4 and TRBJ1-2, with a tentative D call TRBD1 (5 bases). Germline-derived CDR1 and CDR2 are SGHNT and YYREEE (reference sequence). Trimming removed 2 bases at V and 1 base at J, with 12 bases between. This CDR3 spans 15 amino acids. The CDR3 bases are TGTGCCAGCAGCTTAGGAGGGGCAATTAACTATGGCTACACCTTC. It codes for CASSLGGAINYGYTF. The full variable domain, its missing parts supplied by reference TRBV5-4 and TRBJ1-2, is ETGVTQSPTHLIKTRGQQVTLRCSSQSGHNTVSWYQQALGQGPQFIFQYYREEENGRGNFPPRFSGLQFPNYSSELNVNALELDDSALYLCASSLGGAINYGYTFGSGTRLTVV.

The CDR3 DNA follows: TGTGCCAGTAGGGGACTAGCGGGAGCCTCCTACGAGCAGTACTTC. It encodes CASRGLAGASYEQYF. The chain links TRBV19 to TRBJ2-7, with 14 bases aligning to TRBD2. The J segment lost 0 bases and the V segment lost 6 bases, leaving 1 base of the junction unmatched. The CDR3 has 15 residues. Germline CDR1 LNHDA, CDR2 SQIVND (reference sequence).

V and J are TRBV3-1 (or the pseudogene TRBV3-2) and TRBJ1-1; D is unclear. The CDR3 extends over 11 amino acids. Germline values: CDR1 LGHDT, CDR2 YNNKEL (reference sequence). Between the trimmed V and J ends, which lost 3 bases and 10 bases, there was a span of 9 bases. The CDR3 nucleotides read TGTGCCAGCAGCCAGGCCTCAGGAGCTTTCTTT. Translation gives CASSQASGAFF.

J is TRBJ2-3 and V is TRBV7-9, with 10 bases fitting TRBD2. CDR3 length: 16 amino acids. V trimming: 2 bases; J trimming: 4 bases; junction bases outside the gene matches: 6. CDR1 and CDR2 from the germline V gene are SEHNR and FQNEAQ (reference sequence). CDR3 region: CASSLRAGGLSDTQYF. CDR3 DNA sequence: TGTGCCAGCAGCTTAAGAGCGGGGGGGCTCTCAGATACGCAGTATTTT.

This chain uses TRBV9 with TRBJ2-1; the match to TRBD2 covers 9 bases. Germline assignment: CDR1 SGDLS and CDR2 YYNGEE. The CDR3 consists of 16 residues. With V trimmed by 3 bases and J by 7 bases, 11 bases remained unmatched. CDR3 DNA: TGTGCCAGCAGCGAGAGGGCTAGCGGGAAATGGAATGAGCAGTTCTTC. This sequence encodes CASSERASGKWNEQFF.

The DNA for the CDR3 is TGTGCCAGCAGCCAAGTACAGGGGGATTACAATGAAAAACTGTTTTTT. It translates to CASSQVQGDYNEKLFF. The rearrangement links TRBV14 to TRBJ1-4; the match to TRBD1 covers 8 bases. CDR1 and CDR2 (germline): SGHDN, FVKESK. The V segment lost 1 base and the J segment 5 bases; nucleotides outside the gene matches: 6. CDR3 length: 16 amino acids.

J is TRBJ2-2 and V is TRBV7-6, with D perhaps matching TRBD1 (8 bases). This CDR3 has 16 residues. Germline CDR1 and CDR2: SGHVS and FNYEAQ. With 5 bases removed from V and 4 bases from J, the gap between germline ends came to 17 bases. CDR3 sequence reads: CASSPRTGRGTGELFF. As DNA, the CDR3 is TGTGCCAGCAGCCCCCGGACAGGGAGGGGCACCGGGGAGCTGTTTTTT.

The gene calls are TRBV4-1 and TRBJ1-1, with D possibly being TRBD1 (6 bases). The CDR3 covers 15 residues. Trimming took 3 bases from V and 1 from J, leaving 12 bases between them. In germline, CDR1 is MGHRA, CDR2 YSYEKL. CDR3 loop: CASSHSTGRNTEAFF. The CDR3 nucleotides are TGCGCCAGCAGCCACTCGACAGGACGGAACACTGAAGCTTTCTTT.

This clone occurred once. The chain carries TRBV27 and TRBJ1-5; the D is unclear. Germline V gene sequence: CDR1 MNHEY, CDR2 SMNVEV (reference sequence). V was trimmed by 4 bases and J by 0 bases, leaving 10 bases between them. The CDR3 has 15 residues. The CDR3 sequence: CASSYAQHSNQPQHF. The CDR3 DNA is TGTGCCAGCAGTTACGCCCAACATAGCAATCAGCCCCAGCATTTT.

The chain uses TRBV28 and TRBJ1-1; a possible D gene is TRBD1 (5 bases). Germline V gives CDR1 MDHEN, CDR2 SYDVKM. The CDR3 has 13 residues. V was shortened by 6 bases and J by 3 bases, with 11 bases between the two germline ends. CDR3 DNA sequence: TGTGCCAGCAGACCACAGGTTTACACTGAAGCTTTCTTT. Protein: CASRPQVYTEAFF.

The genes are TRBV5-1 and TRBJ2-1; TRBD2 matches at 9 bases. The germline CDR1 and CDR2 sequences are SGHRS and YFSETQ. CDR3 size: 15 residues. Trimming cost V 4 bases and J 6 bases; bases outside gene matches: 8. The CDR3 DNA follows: TGCGCCAGCAGCGCGTCACTAGCGGGCAGCAATGAGCAGTTCTTC. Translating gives CASSASLAGSNEQFF.

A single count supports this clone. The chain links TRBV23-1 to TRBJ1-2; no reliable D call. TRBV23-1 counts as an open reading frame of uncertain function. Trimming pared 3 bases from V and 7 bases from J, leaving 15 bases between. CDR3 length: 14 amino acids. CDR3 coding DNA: TGCGCCAGCAGTCAGGCAAGCCCCAGCCTTGGCTACACCTTC. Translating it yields CASSQASPSLGYTF.

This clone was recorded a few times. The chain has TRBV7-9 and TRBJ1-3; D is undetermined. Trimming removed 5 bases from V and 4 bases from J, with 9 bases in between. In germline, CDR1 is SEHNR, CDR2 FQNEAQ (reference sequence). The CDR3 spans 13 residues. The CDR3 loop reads CASSVASGNTIYF. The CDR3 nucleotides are TGTGCCAGCAGCGTCGCCTCAGGAAACACCATATATTTT.